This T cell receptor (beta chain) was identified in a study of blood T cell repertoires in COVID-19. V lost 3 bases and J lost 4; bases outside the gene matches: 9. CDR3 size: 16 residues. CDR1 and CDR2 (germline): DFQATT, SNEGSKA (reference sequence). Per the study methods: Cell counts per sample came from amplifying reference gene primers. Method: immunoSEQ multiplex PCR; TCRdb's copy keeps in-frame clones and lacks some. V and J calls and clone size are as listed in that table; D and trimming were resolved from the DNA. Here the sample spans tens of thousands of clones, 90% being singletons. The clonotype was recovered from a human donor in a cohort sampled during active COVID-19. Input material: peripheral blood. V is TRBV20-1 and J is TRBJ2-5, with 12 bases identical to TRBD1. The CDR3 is CSASGDRGRGRETQYF. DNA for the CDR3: TGCAGTGCTAGTGGGGACAGGGGGCGCGGGCGAGAGACCCAGTACTTC.